The source of this T cell receptor (beta chain) is a study of blood T cell repertoires in COVID-19. Germline values: CDR1 SGHVS, CDR2 FQNEAQ. V gave up 4 bases and J gave up 1 base, with 10 bases separating them. The CDR3 sequence is 14 residues long. The cohort comprised adults aged roughly 18 to 95 years residing in about two dozen US areas. Using immunoSEQ multiplex PCR, the repertoire was profiled, and TCRdb retains in-frame clones only, with some absent. The data hold some 200,000 clones, with around 73% observed a single time. This clonotype was sampled from a woman aged 45-65 years who had recovered from COVID-19. Sequenced sample: PBMCs or T cells enriched from blood (not recorded which). The chain links TRBV7-8 to TRBJ2-5; D gene ambiguous. The CDR3 sequence is CASSSRQLQETQYF. In nucleotides, the CDR3 is TGTGCCAGCAGCTCCCGACAACTCCAAGAGACCCAGTACTTC.